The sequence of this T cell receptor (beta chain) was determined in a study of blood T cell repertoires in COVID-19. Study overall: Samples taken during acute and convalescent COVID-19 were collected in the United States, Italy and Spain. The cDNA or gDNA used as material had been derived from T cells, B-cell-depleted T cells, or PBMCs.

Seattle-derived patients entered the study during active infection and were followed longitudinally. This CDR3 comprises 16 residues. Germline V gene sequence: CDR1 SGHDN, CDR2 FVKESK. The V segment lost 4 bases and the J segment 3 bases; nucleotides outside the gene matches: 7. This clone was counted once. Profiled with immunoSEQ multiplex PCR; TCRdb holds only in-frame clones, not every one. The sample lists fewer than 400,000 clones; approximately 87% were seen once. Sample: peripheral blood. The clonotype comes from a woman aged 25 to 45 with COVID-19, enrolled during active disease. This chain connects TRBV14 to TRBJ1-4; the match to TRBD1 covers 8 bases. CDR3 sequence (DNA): TGTGCCAGCAGCCCTTTCCAGGGGGCAGCTAATGAAAAACTGTTTTTT. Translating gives CASSPFQGAANEKLFF.